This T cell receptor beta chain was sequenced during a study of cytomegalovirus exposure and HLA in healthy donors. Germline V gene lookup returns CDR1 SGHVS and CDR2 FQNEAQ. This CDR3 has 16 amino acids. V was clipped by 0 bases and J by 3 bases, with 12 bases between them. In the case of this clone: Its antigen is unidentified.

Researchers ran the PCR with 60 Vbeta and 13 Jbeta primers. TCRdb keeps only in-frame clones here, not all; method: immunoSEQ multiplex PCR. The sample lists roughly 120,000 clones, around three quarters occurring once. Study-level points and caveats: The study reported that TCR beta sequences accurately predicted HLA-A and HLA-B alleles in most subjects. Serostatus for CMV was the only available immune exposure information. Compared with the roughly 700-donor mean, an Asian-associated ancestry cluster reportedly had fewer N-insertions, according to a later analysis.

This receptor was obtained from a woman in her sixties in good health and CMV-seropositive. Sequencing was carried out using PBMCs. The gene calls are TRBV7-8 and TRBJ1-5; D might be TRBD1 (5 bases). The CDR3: CASSLASRQINQPQHF. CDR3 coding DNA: TGTGCCAGCAGCTTAGCAAGTAGACAGATCAATCAGCCCCAGCATTTT.